These 21 T cell receptor beta chains were all obtained from the same sample, sequenced in a study of vaccination and CD4 T cells after COVID-19. The treatment denotes: roughly 10-day PBMC culture with coronavirus spike peptide pools or control peptides (ViraFEST assay). CD4+ T cells that had been cultured provided DNA sequenced with the Oncomine TCR Beta short-read assay. A single record per CDR3 protein comes from TCRdb applying MiXCR to the PCR reads. The sample carries more than 10,000 distinct CDR3 sequences, around three fifths recorded once. Their antigens remain unidentified. Sequenced material: CD4+ T cells from blood, cultured in vitro. The origin of the receptors is a human donor who had recovered from COVID-19.

This chain links TRBV7-9 with TRBJ2-1; weak D call: TRBD2 (6 bases). V lost 4 bases, J lost 6 bases, and 22 bases lay in between. CDR3 length: 17 residues. The germline V gene has CDR1 SEHNR and CDR2 FQNEAQ (reference sequence). CDR3 DNA sequence: TGTGCCAGCAGCTCGTATCTTGGATGGTCGCGGGGCAATGAGCAGTTCTTC. Translating it yields CASSSYLGWSRGNEQFF.

In nucleotides, the CDR3 is TGTGCCTGGAGTCCCCCAGGGGGGGGTTTGGATGAGCAGTTCTTC. It specifies CAWSPPGGGLDEQFF. The V call is TRBV30, the J call TRBJ2-1, with D perhaps assigned TRBD1 or TRBD2 (7 bases each). V lost 2 bases and J 8 bases, leaving 19 bases between the germline ends. CDR3 size: 15 residues. Germline CDR1 reads GTSNPN; CDR2 reads SVGIG (reference sequence).

This clonotype has just a few counts. V gene TRBV19 combines with J gene TRBJ1-3; D remains ambiguous. This CDR3 has 14 residues. Trimming shortened V by 3 bases and J by 8 bases, and 14 bases separated the two germline ends. Germline V lookup: CDR1 LNHDA, CDR2 SQIVND (reference sequence). CDR3: CASSMAWGADTIYF. As DNA, the CDR3 is TGTGCCAGTAGTATGGCTTGGGGAGCAGACACCATATATTTT.

This clonotype was detected only a few times. The chain is built from TRBV20-1 and TRBJ1-1; perhaps TRBD1 as D (5 bases). Germline CDR1 is DFQATT and CDR2 is SNEGSKA (reference sequence). The V and J ends lost 6 bases and 11 bases respectively, with 7 bases between them. The CDR3 length is 8 residues. The CDR3 reads CSAKGAFF. CDR3 DNA sequence: TGCAGTGCCAAGGGGGCTTTCTTT.

The chain employs TRBV5-1 and TRBJ2-5; D call uncertain. Germline CDR1 reads SGHRS; CDR2 reads YFSETQ. The CDR3 has 15 residues. V was trimmed by 0 bases and J by 5 bases, leaving 14 bases between them. The CDR3 bases are TGCGCCAGCAGCTTGGGGCCACACCTGGGGGAGACCCAGTACTTC. This translates into CASSLGPHLGETQYF.

The chain combines TRBV20-1 with TRBJ1-1; D remains ambiguous. Deletions cut 2 bases from V and 3 bases from J, with 13 bases between. The CDR3 runs 14 residues. Germline-derived CDR1 and CDR2 are DFQATT and SNEGSKA (reference sequence). The CDR3 bases are TGCAGTGCTAGAAACTGGCAGGAGTACACTGAAGCTTTCTTT. Its protein product is CSARNWQEYTEAFF.

This clonotype appeared once. V is TRBV10-3 and J is TRBJ1-6, with 7 bases identical to TRBD1. The germline CDR1 and CDR2 sequences are ENHRY and SYGVKD. The CDR3 is made up of 13 amino acids. Trimming cost V 8 bases and J 7 bases; bases outside gene matches: 5. The CDR3 loop is CAIHGTENSPLHF. In DNA form, the CDR3 reads TGTGCCATCCATGGGACAGAAAATTCACCCCTCCACTTT.

This rearrangement joins TRBV10-3 to TRBJ1-5, with D perhaps matching TRBD1 (6 bases). This CDR3 region has 14 residues. Per germline, CDR1 ENHRY and CDR2 SYGVKD. Deletions cut 2 bases from V and 3 bases from J, with 8 bases between. For the CDR3, the DNA is TGTGCCATCAGTGAGCGGACAGACAATCAGCCCCAGCATTTT. It yields the protein CAISERTDNQPQHF.

V is TRBV6-1 and J is TRBJ1-3; D gene ambiguous. Trimming took off 7 bases at V and 0 bases at J, with 10 bases between the two ends. This CDR3 is built from 14 residues. Germline values: CDR1 MNHNS, CDR2 SASEGT. The CDR3 is CASKQVRSGNTIYF. The CDR3 coding sequence is TGTGCCAGCAAGCAGGTCCGCTCTGGAAACACCATATATTTT.

This clonotype was counted only a few times. The chain recombines TRBV6-1 with TRBJ2-7, with D maybe TRBD2 (6 bases). In germline, CDR1 is MNHNS, CDR2 SASEGT. This CDR3 is built from 14 residues. Trimming took 5 bases from V and 3 from J, leaving 14 bases between them. DNA for the CDR3: TGTGCCAGCAGTCCCGGGACTGCCTACTACGAGCAGTACTTC. It translates to CASSPGTAYYEQYF.

The genes are TRBV20-1 and TRBJ2-4; no reliable D call. Germline loops: CDR1 DFQATT, CDR2 SNEGSKA (reference sequence). V lost 4 bases, J lost 1 base, and 14 bases lay in between. The CDR3 runs to 15 residues. The CDR3 sequence: CSATTVGMAKNIQYF. The CDR3 DNA reads TGCAGTGCTACTACCGTAGGGATGGCCAAAAACATTCAGTACTTC.

The chain's CDR3 is CSARIRRGGYEQYF. CDR3 DNA sequence: TGCAGTGCTAGGATCCGACGGGGAGGGTACGAGCAGTACTTC. V is TRBV20-1 and J is TRBJ2-7; the match to TRBD2 covers 7 bases. The CDR3 length is 14 residues. Germline V gene sequence: CDR1 DFQATT, CDR2 SNEGSKA (reference sequence). V was clipped by 3 bases and J by 4 bases; unmatched bases: 9.

This clonotype was observed a handful of times. This chain joins TRBV27 and TRBJ2-3, with D perhaps TRBD2 (5 bases). Between the trimmed V and J ends, which lost 2 bases and 5 bases, there was a span of 11 bases. The CDR3 extends over 14 amino acids. Germline loops: CDR1 MNHEY, CDR2 SMNVEV (reference sequence). The CDR3 is CASSLEGREDTQYF. The CDR3 DNA sequence: TGTGCCAGCAGTTTAGAGGGCCGGGAAGATACGCAGTATTTT.

This sequence joins TRBV28 and TRBJ2-7, with D unclear. The CDR3 consists of 13 residues. From germline, CDR1 is MDHEN and CDR2 SYDVKM. The V end was cut by 8 bases, the J end by 4 bases, with 15 bases between. The CDR3 protein is CASQSLRRYEQYF. CDR3 DNA: TGTGCCAGCCAGTCTTTGCGGAGATACGAGCAGTACTTC.

The genes are TRBV6-5 and TRBJ1-2, with TRBD1 identical over 8 bases. The CDR3 is made up of 15 amino acids. V was clipped by 2 bases and J by 5 bases; unmatched bases: 7. In germline, CDR1 is MNHEY, CDR2 SVGAGI. The CDR3 protein is CASSYKARGQYGYTF. The CDR3 bases are TGTGCCAGCAGTTACAAAGCCAGGGGGCAGTATGGCTACACCTTC.

This clonotype was found a few times. The chain couples TRBV20-1 to TRBJ1-6; D uncertain. The ends were cut back, 7 bases at V and 3 bases at J, with 7 bases in the middle. Germline V CDR1 and CDR2: DFQATT, SNEGSKA (reference sequence). The CDR3 extends over 12 amino acids. The CDR3 protein is CSVTDYNSPLHF. CDR3 nucleotide sequence: TGCAGTGTAACGGACTATAATTCACCCCTCCACTTT.

For the CDR3, the DNA is TGCAGTGCCCTAAGGGACAGAAATCAGCCCCAGCATTTT. Its translation is CSALRDRNQPQHF. The V and J genes are TRBV20-1 and TRBJ1-5; 7 positions agree with TRBD1. CDR1 and CDR2 from the germline V gene are DFQATT and SNEGSKA (reference sequence). V shed 6 bases, J shed 4 bases, and the junction held 6 bases outside the gene matches. This CDR3 has 13 residues.

This clonotype was seen a handful of times. The rearrangement joins TRBV6-1 to TRBJ2-5, with 9 bases identical to TRBD1. The germline V gene encodes CDR1 MNHNS and CDR2 SASEGT. The junction had 12 bases not matched to a gene; V was cut back by 6 bases and J by 7 bases. The length of the CDR3 is 15 residues. The CDR3 DNA follows: TGTGCCAGCAGACCGGGACAGGGAGCCTCTGGGACCCAGTACTTC. As protein: CASRPGQGASGTQYF.

V gene TRBV11-2 combines with J gene TRBJ1-2, with TRBD1 identical over 8 bases. There are 15 residues in the CDR3. V lost 5 bases and J lost 4; bases outside the gene matches: 9. Germline lookup yields CDR1 SGHAT and CDR2 FQNNGV. CDR3 amino acids: CASSTWTGLPYGYTF. The CDR3 DNA sequence: TGTGCCAGCAGCACTTGGACAGGGTTACCCTATGGCTACACCTTC.

This chain links TRBV7-9 with TRBJ1-4, with 11 bases aligning to TRBD1. The germline V gene encodes CDR1 SEHNR and CDR2 FQNEAQ (reference sequence). V lost 4 bases to trimming and J lost 6 bases; unmatched junction nucleotides: 4. This CDR3 has 15 amino acids. CDR3 sequence reads: CASSSRTGGHEKLFF. The CDR3 region has the DNA TGTGCCAGCAGCTCTAGGACAGGGGGCCATGAAAAACTGTTTTTT.

This clonotype was recorded once. The chain uses TRBV7-3 and TRBJ2-3, with 11 bases lining up with TRBD2. The CDR3 runs to 16 residues. V lost 3 bases, J lost 6 bases, and 8 bases stayed unmatched. CDR1 and CDR2 from the germline V gene are SGHTA and FQGTGA. CDR3: CASSFNLAGGGDTQYF. The CDR3 DNA reads as TGTGCCAGCAGCTTTAATCTAGCGGGAGGTGGTGATACGCAGTATTTT.